This TCR beta chain was identified in a study of response to subunit inactivated influenza vaccine. General observations from the study: The authors offered the suggestion that each seasonal influenza vaccination recruits few new T cells.

This clonotype was detected only a few times. Its specificity is not known. TCRdb itself ran the RT-PCR reads through MiXCR, one entry per CDR3 protein. The repertoire has over 150,000 distinct CDR3 sequences, approximately 12% of them found once; the top ten carry 35% to 40%. With 0 bases removed from V and 6 bases from J, the gap between germline ends came to 8 bases. CDR3 length: 13 residues. Germline loops: CDR1 LGHNA, CDR2 YNFKEQ. This sequence originates from a man aged 50 to 75 who received an inactivated influenza vaccine. Source: CD8+ T cells sorted from PBMCs, taken around 25 months after vaccination. This rearrangement joins TRBV4-2 to TRBJ1-1; D unclear. The CDR3 here is CASSQDGDAEAFF. For the CDR3, the DNA is TGTGCCAGCAGCCAAGATGGGGATGCTGAAGCTTTCTTT.